These 10 T cell receptor beta chains originate from one sample sequenced in a study of OX40 agonist ivuxolimab in advanced cancers. Sequenced by immunoSEQ multiplex PCR; TCRdb stores in-frame clones only, minus some. The sample yields under 100,000 clones, under 90% seen once. Sequenced material: CD4+ or CD8+ T cells sorted from blood, taken in a trial of the OX40 agonist ivuxolimab. These receptors originate from an adult with an advanced solid tumor such as melanoma, head and neck, liver or kidney cancer.

The chain uses TRBV12-5 and TRBJ2-3; D remains ambiguous. The germline V gene encodes CDR1 LGHNT and CDR2 FRNRAP. The CDR3 totals 13 residues. Trimming took off 6 bases at V and 1 base at J, with 8 bases between the two ends. For the CDR3, the DNA is TGTGCTAGTGGCCCCCCCGGCACAGATACGCAGTATTTT. This encodes CASGPPGTDTQYF.

V is TRBV4-3 and J is TRBJ1-2, with no clear D. V was shortened by 2 bases and J by 5 bases, with 9 bases between the two germline ends. The CDR3 is made up of 13 amino acids. Germline V lookup: CDR1 LGHNA, CDR2 YSLEER. The chain's CDR3 is CASSQQEGYGYTF. DNA for the CDR3: TGCGCCAGCAGCCAACAGGAAGGTTATGGCTACACCTTC.

The CDR3 DNA reads as TGTGCCATCAGCCACCGGACTAGCGGGAGCATCTCCCCCGAGCAGTACTTC. It translates to CAISHRTSGSISPEQYF. The chain couples TRBV10-3 to TRBJ2-7; TRBD2 agrees at 13 bases. From germline, CDR1 is ENHRY and CDR2 SYGVKD. Trimming cost V 6 bases and J 6 bases; bases outside gene matches: 14. The CDR3 has 17 amino acids.

J is TRBJ2-7 and V is TRBV11-2; D call uncertain. V was shortened by 2 bases and J by 2 bases, with 7 bases between the two germline ends. CDR3 length: 13 amino acids. Germline assignment: CDR1 SGHAT and CDR2 FQNNGV. CDR3 nucleotide sequence: TGTGCCAGCAGCTTACCATTACCCTACGAGCAGTACTTC. Translated: CASSLPLPYEQYF.

The chain links TRBV2 to TRBJ2-4; no reliable D call. The germline V gene encodes CDR1 SNHLY and CDR2 FYNNEI. Trimming cost V 7 bases and J 16 bases, with 17 bases left between them. The CDR3 covers 11 residues. Written as DNA, the CDR3 is TGTGCCAGCAAGAATTTGGTTGGGGAATACTTC. Protein sequence: CASKNLVGEYF.

J is TRBJ1-2 and V is TRBV29-1, with TRBD1 matching over 8 bases. This CDR3 is built from 12 residues. The trim removed 7 bases at V and 7 bases at J, leaving 8 bases unmatched. Germline CDR1 reads SQVTM; CDR2 reads ANQGSEA. The DNA of the CDR3 is TGCAGCGCAGGACAGGGTGACGGTGGCTACACCTTC. It encodes CSAGQGDGGYTF.

The V call is TRBV19, the J call TRBJ2-1; the D gene could be TRBD1 or TRBD2 (5 bases each). In germline, CDR1 is LNHDA, CDR2 SQIVND (reference sequence). The V end was cut by 7 bases, the J end by 4 bases, with 23 bases between. The length of the CDR3 is 17 residues. In nucleotides, the CDR3 is TGTGCCAGTAAAGGTGCCGGGACCCTCCCTTTTTACAATGAGCAGTTCTTC. Translated, it gives CASKGAGTLPFYNEQFF.

The V and J genes are TRBV4-2 and TRBJ1-4; the D is unclear. Germline-derived CDR1 and CDR2 are LGHNA and YNFKEQ. This CDR3 has 14 residues. The ends were cut back, 4 bases at V and 7 bases at J, with 13 bases in the middle. CDR3 amino acids: CASSPREGSEKLFF. The CDR3 DNA is TGTGCCAGCAGCCCCCGGGAGGGAAGTGAAAAACTGTTTTTT.

The chain is built from TRBV15 and TRBJ1-2; D is ambiguous. CDR1 is LNHNV, CDR2 YYDKDF, per germline (reference sequence). Deletions cut 0 bases from V and 4 bases from J, with 12 bases between. The CDR3 has 15 residues. In nucleotides, the CDR3 is TGTGCCACCAGCAGAGAGGAGCGGGCGGTCTATGGCTACACCTTC. Translated, it gives CATSREERAVYGYTF.

The chain links TRBV29-1 to TRBJ1-1, with TRBD1 matching over 8 bases. Germline CDR1 reads SQVTM; CDR2 reads ANQGSEA. CDR3 length: 11 residues. Trimming removed 4 bases from V and 6 bases from J; junction bases left unmatched: 1. The CDR3 nucleotides are TGCAGCGTTGCACAGGGGGCTGAAGCTTTCTTT. Its protein is CSVAQGAEAFF.